This T cell receptor (beta chain) came from a study of spatial heterogeneity in lung cancer. V dropped 2 bases and J dropped 5 bases, with 12 bases sitting between them. Germline V gives CDR1 MNHEY, CDR2 SVGAGI. CDR3 size: 14 residues. This clonotype was recorded at least ten times. For a library built for alpha chains, this beta chain is a stray read; little rests on its size. TCRdb independently ran MiXCR on the 5' RACE reads; one entry per CDR3 protein. The sample lists about 6,900 distinct CDR3 sequences; 3% to 5% were seen once. This sample's time point: sample taken at primary tumor resection. Whole RNA obtained from tumor, nontumor lung or frozen PBMC underwent sequencing without sorting.

This receptor was taken from a female donor with early-stage non-small cell lung cancer. The source was normal lung tissue next to the tumor, collected at surgery. The chain uses TRBV6-5 and TRBJ1-1, with D possibly TRBD1 on 5 matching bases. As DNA, the CDR3 is TGTGCCAGCAGTTACGGGCAGGGTGGAACTGAAGCTTTCTTT. Its translation is CASSYGQGGTEAFF.